The present T cell receptor beta chain was sequenced within a study of T cell changes during pregnancy in multiple sclerosis. Germline CDR1 is LGHNA and CDR2 is YSLEER. The CDR3 loop spans 13 amino acids. Deletions cut 2 bases from V and 6 bases from J, with 7 bases between. Clones were read by immunoSEQ multiplex PCR, and TCRdb kept only the in-frame ones, dropping some. The table has about 92,000 clones, more than 90% seen once. Sequenced here: peripheral blood, sampled in the first trimester of pregnancy. The receptor's source is a female donor with multiple sclerosis, enrolled in a pregnancy study. The chain recombines TRBV4-3 with TRBJ2-2; D is ambiguous. CDR3 protein: CASSQPGSGELFF. CDR3 nucleotides: TGCGCCAGCAGCCAACCAGGCTCCGGGGAGCTGTTTTTT.